This T cell receptor (beta chain) was found in a study of STAT5B mutations in CD4+ large granular lymphocyte leukemia. Notes on the study in general: Patient CD4-sorted repertoires looked more clonal than healthy CD4+ repertoires, even without putative leukemic clones. Top patient clones used TRBV06 genes more often: 8/27 versus 2/35 in controls. Main leukemic clonotypes were patient-specific, but more than 20% appeared at low frequency elsewhere.

In the original workflow: The detection floor for productive clonotype frequency was 2.59 x 10-5. Measured with immunoSEQ multiplex PCR; TCRdb has only the in-frame clones, and not every one. V, J and clone size were drawn from that table, and D and trimming were deduced from the DNA. Of roughly 46,000 clones listed, 84% are singletons. Germline CDR1 is KGHSH and CDR2 is LQKENI. V was clipped by 6 bases and J by 5 bases, with 20 bases between them. This CDR3 has 15 residues. This clone showed up just a few times. The antigen is unknown. The material sequenced was CD4+ T cells from blood buffy coats. This sequence originates from a human donor in good health. This sequence joins TRBV18 and TRBJ2-7; D ambiguous. CDR3 sequence: CASSQSLRVFHEQYF. CDR3 nucleotides: TGTGCCAGCTCTCAATCCCTGAGAGTATTCCACGAGCAGTACTTC. Combining the CDR3 with reference TRBV18 and TRBJ2-7 gives the whole variable domain NAGVMQNPRHLVRRRGQEARLRCSPMKGHSHVYWYRQLPEEGLKFMVYLQKENIIDESGMPKERFSAEFPKEGPSILRIQQVVRGDSAAYFCASSQSLRVFHEQYFGPGTRLTVT.